The 8 T cell receptor beta chains listed next were all sequenced from one sample in a study of monozygotic twins with inflammatory bowel disease. TCRdb re-called the 5' RACE reads, yielding one record per CDR3 amino acid sequence without DNA. The sample has over 110,000 distinct CDR3 sequences; the top ten hold less than 3%. Sample: blood. Every receptor here comes from a human donor with ulcerative colitis or Crohn's disease, or a healthy co-twin of an affected twin (not recorded which).

The chain links TRBV29-1 to TRBJ2-7; TCRdb reports TRBD2, a call that lacks DNA to check it against. This CDR3 is built from 14 residues. Germline V CDR1 and CDR2: SQVTM, ANQGSEA. The CDR3 region is CSVGGLAGSYEQYF.

The chain is built from TRBV6-5 and TRBJ1-6; TCRdb outputs TRBD1, but without DNA this stays unchecked. In germline, CDR1 is MNHEY, CDR2 SVGAGI. The length of the CDR3 is 15 residues. This CDR3 reads CASSYKGAYNSPLHF.

V is TRBV7-9 and J is TRBJ2-3; TCRdb outputs TRBD1, but without DNA this stays unchecked. The CDR3 length is 16 residues. CDR1 SEHNR and CDR2 FQNEAQ come from the germline V gene (reference sequence). The CDR3 sequence is CASSSPGGWGTDTQYF.

The V gene is TRBV20-1, the J gene TRBJ1-5. The length of the CDR3 is 15 residues. Germline CDR1 is DFQATT and CDR2 is SNEGSKA (reference sequence). The CDR3 sequence: CSARDTDGNNQPQHF.

Here the CDR3 reads CASSAGTSGGLRDTQYF. The chain employs TRBV4-2 and TRBJ2-3; there is no DNA to check the TCRdb D call of TRBD2. The germline gives CDR1 LGHNA, CDR2 YNFKEQ. The CDR3 extends over 17 amino acids.

V usage is TRBV10-3 and J usage is TRBJ2-7; TCRdb lists TRBD1, though no DNA is available to test this call. This CDR3 has 14 amino acids. Per germline, CDR1 ENHRY and CDR2 SYGVKD. The CDR3 protein is CAISEAPRSYEQYF.

The chain has TRBV3-1 and TRBJ1-2; checking the TCRdb D call of TRBD1 is not possible without DNA. Germline CDR1 LGHDT, CDR2 YNNKEL (reference sequence). The CDR3 is made up of 15 amino acids. CDR3 sequence: CASSQDQTGGTGYTF.

The rearrangement joins TRBV20-1 to TRBJ1-1; no DNA is available, so the TRBD1 call from TCRdb remains unchecked. Germline V gene lookup returns CDR1 DFQATT and CDR2 SNEGSKA (reference sequence). This CDR3 has 14 amino acids. CDR3 protein: CSAGTGFMNTEAFF.